The sequence of this TCR beta chain was determined in a study of blood T cells in healthy people across ages. This clonotype was recorded a few times. Healthy Caucasian individuals from Russia aged roughly 6 to 90 were enrolled as donors. The CDR3 covers 18 residues. Germline CDR1 is MNHEY and CDR2 is SVGEGT. The trim removed 4 bases at V and 1 base at J, leaving 9 bases unmatched. It was with a sample-barcoded 5' primer and a J-beta primer mix that a second PCR of about 6 to 12 cycles was run. TCRdb re-analysed the 5' RACE reads in MiXCR, keeping a single row per CDR3 protein. The repertoire has approximately 730,000 distinct CDR3 sequences, 50% to 65% of them found once; the top ten carry around 40%.

The genes are TRBV6-2 or TRBV6-3 and TRBJ2-6; 8 positions agree with TRBD1. The source is a man older than 75 in good health. Specimen: blood. The CDR3 loop reads CASSSPPGGRSGANVLTF. In DNA form, the CDR3 reads TGTGCCAGCAGTTCCCCGCCAGGGGGCAGATCTGGGGCCAACGTCCTGACTTTC.